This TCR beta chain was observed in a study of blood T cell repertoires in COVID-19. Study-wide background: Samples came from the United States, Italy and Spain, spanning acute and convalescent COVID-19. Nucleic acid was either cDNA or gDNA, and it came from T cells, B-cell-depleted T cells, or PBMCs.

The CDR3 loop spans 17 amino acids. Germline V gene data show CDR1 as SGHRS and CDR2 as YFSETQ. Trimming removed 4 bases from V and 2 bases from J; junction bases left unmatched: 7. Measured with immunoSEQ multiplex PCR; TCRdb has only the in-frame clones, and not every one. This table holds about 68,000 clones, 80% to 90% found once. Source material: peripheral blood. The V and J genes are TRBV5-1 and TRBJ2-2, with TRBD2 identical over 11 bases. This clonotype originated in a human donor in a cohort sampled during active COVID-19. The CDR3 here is CASSGLAGGLNTGELFF. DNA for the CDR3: TGCGCCAGCAGCGGCCTAGCGGGGGGCCTTAACACCGGGGAGCTGTTTTTT. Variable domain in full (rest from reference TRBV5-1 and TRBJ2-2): KAGVTQTPRYLIKTRGQQVTLSCSPISGHRSVSWYQQTPGQGLQFLFEYFSETQRNKGNFPGRFSGRQFSNSRSEMNVSTLELGDSALYLCASSGLAGGLNTGELFFGEGSRLTVL.